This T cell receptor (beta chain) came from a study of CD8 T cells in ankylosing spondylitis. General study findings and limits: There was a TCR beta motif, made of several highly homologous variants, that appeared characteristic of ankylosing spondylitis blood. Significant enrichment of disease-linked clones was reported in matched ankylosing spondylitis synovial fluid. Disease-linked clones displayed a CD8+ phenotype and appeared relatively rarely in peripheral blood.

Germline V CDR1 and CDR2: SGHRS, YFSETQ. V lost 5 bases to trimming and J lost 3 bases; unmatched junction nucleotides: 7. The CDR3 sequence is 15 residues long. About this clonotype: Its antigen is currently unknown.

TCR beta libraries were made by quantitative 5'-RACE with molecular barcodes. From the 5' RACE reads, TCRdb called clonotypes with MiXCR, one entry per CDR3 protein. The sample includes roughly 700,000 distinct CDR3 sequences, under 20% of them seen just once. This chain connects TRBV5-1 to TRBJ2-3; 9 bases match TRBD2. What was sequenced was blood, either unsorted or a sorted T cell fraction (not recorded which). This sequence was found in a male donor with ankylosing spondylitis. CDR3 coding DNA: TGCGCCAGCAGTAGGCCGGGACTAGCTACAGATACGCAGTATTTT. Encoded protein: CASSRPGLATDTQYF.